Listed below are T cell receptor beta chains from one sample, sequenced in a study of memory CD4+ T cells and cytomegalovirus serostatus. The data were produced by immunoSEQ multiplex PCR, yet TCRdb's version contains in-frame clones alone and is incomplete. This sample has 50,000 to 60,000 clones; 80% to 90% occur once, and the top ten carry roughly 2%. Specimen: memory CD4+ T cells from blood. The receptors here all came from an adult in good health and CMV-seropositive. The conserved cysteine and the conserved F or W are not part of the CDR3 here. Each record gives: V gene, J gene, CDR3 protein.

V: TRBV9
J: TRBJ2-7
CDR3: ASSVRTSGTGDEQY

V: TRBV5-4
J: TRBJ2-7
CDR3: ASSPRTGRGEQY

V: TRBV27
J: TRBJ2-1
CDR3: ASTPRAGLAGGPRNEQF

V: TRBV7-2
J: TRBJ1-2
CDR3: ASSTSNGIGYT

V: TRBV19
J: TRBJ1-5
CDR3: ASSPVSGNQPQH

V: TRBV4-1
J: TRBJ2-7
CDR3: ASSQDFGRFSYEQY

V: TRBV7-2
J: TRBJ2-3
CDR3: ASSLVPAGGQDTQY

V: TRBV5-6
J: TRBJ2-3
CDR3: ASSSSTDTQY

V: TRBV7-3
J: TRBJ2-5
CDR3: ASILGDSQETQY

V: TRBV5-1
J: TRBJ2-7
CDR3: ASQAGSLAPHEQY

V: TRBV7-2
J: TRBJ1-5
CDR3: ASSQRQGDSNQPQH

V: TRBV28
J: TRBJ2-2
CDR3: ASSSTPGVRGDTGELF

V: TRBV2
J: TRBJ2-7
CDR3: ASSEQGQYYEQY

V: TRBV11-2
J: TRBJ1-3
CDR3: ASSLSGNTIY

V: TRBV25-1
J: TRBJ2-7
CDR3: ASRGLAGNEQY

V: TRBV6-1
J: TRBJ1-3
CDR3: ASSERGQGVGSGNTIY

V: TRBV10-1
J: TRBJ2-1
CDR3: ASSPTRTVSPGNEQF

V: TRBV7-2
J: TRBJ2-6
CDR3: ASSRILAGRSGANVLT

V: TRBV7-2
J: TRBJ1-2
CDR3: ASSLVVGGHGYT

V: TRBV4-3
J: TRBJ1-1
CDR3: ASSPGTEIKRAF

V: TRBV25-1
J: TRBJ1-2
CDR3: ASSEMGTGEVGGYT

V: TRBV28
J: TRBJ1-3
CDR3: ASSKTSGNTIY

V: TRBV6-6
J: TRBJ2-5
CDR3: ASSSTTGGSQY

V: TRBV18
J: TRBJ2-5
CDR3: ASSPPGQGATQY

V: TRBV5-1
J: TRBJ1-1
CDR3: ASSAGTGRIGEAF

V: TRBV14
J: TRBJ1-1
CDR3: ASSLGLNTEAF

V: TRBV18
J: TRBJ1-2
CDR3: ASSERTAEGGYT

V: TRBV29-1
J: TRBJ1-2
CDR3: SVERPGQGYT

V: TRBV5-6
J: TRBJ2-7
CDR3: ASSLFRNRYEQY

V: TRBV28
J: TRBJ1-2
CDR3: ASNIPTGRYT

V: TRBV7-8
J: TRBJ1-6
CDR3: ASSADGTGGNSPLH

V: TRBV5-1
J: TRBJ1-1
CDR3: ASSLYSDSLGSEAF

V: TRBV5-1
J: TRBJ2-7
CDR3: ASSLDGGDSYEQY

V: TRBV28
J: TRBJ2-7
CDR3: ASRRTPNGPSYEQY

V: TRBV6-5
J: TRBJ1-1
CDR3: ASRFRPGGFTEAF

V: TRBV4-2
J: TRBJ1-2
CDR3: ASSPSEGVGYGYT

V: TRBV29-1
J: TRBJ2-3
CDR3: SVLHYTDTQY

V: TRBV7-3
J: TRBJ2-3
CDR3: ASSSPGRENTDTQY

V: TRBV2
J: TRBJ1-2
CDR3: ASSASGGGYGYT

V: TRBV28
J: TRBJ2-5
CDR3: ASSLRGGAQETQY

V: TRBV6-1
J: TRBJ1-4
CDR3: ASSETGLPNEKLF

V: TRBV19
J: TRBJ1-2
CDR3: ASRRGTGGGYGYT